This T cell receptor (beta chain) emerged from a study of blood T cell repertoires in COVID-19. On the study more broadly: Samples representing acute and convalescent COVID-19 were sourced from the United States, Italy and Spain. In each case, the material was cDNA or gDNA derived from T cells, B-cell-depleted T cells, or PBMCs.

In the original analysis: Researchers report that nucleated cell counts were estimated from reference gene primer amplification. Here immunoSEQ multiplex PCR was the method, and the copy in TCRdb shows in-frame clones only, minus some. The V and J calls and clone size are taken from that table; D and trimming were inferred from the DNA. The sample includes about 80,000 clones, approximately 82% of them seen just once. This clone showed up just once. V lost 1 base, J lost 2 bases, and 9 bases lay in between. Germline CDR1 reads GTSNPN; CDR2 reads SVGIG (reference sequence). CDR3 size: 14 residues. The sequenced material came from peripheral blood. The sequence came from a man at least 80 years old with active or convalescent COVID-19. This sequence joins TRBV30 and TRBJ1-5; D not resolved. The CDR3 sequence: CAWSGGQRNQPQHF. The CDR3 bases are TGTGCCTGGAGTGGTGGGCAGCGCAATCAGCCCCAGCATTTT.